This TCR beta chain was sequenced in a study of T cells in Graves' hyperthyroidism and ophthalmopathy. Study findings and constraints: Most expanded thyroid clonotypes above 0.001 recurred in blood.

For the diagnoses, clinical symptoms, serum thyroxine and TRAb, thyroid ultrasound and orbital computed tomography were used. The sample holds many counts of this clonotype. Its antigen is not known. Amplification of TCR beta CDR3 regions used RNA as the template. Using the HTBI primer set, a first-round RT-PCR was run on the TCR CDR3. MiXCR, run by TCRdb on the multiplex PCR reads, gives a single entry per CDR3 protein. The sample contains fewer than 900,000 distinct CDR3 sequences, 15% to 20% of which appear only once. The germline gives CDR1 MNHEY, CDR2 SMNVEV (reference sequence). The CDR3 is 14 residues long. V was clipped by 2 bases and J by 8 bases, with 12 bases between them.

The chain employs TRBV27 and TRBJ1-4; a weak D match, TRBD1 (5 bases). The sequence derives from a man aged 18 to 30 with Graves' hyperthyroidism. The sample consisted of blood. The DNA for the CDR3 is TGTGCCAGCAGTTTAGCCGGGACGATCGAAAAACTGTTTTTT. This codes for CASSLAGTIEKLFF.